This T cell receptor (beta chain) emerged from a study of T cell responses to AZD1222 COVID-19 vaccine. Method: immunoSEQ multiplex PCR; TCRdb's copy keeps in-frame clones and lacks some. Of 150,000 or so clones detected, 70% to 90% appear once; the ten largest clones hold 20% to 25%. CDR1 is SGHRS and CDR2 is YFSETQ in the germline V gene. The V gene lost 0 bases and the J gene lost 4 bases, with 10 bases spanning the gap. The length of the CDR3 is 15 residues. This TCR was recovered from an adult in good health. The source was peripheral blood, collected on day 0 of AZD1222 vaccination. The chain links TRBV5-1 to TRBJ1-4; TRBD1 is a possible D gene (6 bases). The CDR3 is CASSLEGGGNEKLFF. In DNA form, the CDR3 reads TGCGCCAGCAGCTTGGAGGGGGGCGGTAATGAAAAACTGTTTTTT.